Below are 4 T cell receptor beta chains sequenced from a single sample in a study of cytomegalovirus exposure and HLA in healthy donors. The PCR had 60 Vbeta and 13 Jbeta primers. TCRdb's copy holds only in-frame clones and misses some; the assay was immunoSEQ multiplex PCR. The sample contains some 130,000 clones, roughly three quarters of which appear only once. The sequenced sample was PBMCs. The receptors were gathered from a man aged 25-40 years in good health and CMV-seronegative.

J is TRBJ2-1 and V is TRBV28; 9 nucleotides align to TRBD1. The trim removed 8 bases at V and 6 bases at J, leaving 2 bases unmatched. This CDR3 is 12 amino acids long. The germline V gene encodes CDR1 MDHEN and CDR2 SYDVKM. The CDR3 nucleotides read TGTGCCAGCGTGACAGGGGGCAATGAGCAGTTCTTC. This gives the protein CASVTGGNEQFF.

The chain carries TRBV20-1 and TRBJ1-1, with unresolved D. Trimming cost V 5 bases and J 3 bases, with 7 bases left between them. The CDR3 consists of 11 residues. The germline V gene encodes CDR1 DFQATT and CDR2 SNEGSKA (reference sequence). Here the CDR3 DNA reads TGCAGTGCTCAAAGAGACACTGAAGCTTTCTTT. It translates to CSAQRDTEAFF.

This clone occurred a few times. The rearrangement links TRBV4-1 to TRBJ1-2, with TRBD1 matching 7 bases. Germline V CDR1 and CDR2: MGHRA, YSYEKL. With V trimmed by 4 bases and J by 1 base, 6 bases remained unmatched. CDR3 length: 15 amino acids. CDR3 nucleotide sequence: TGCGCCAGCAGCCCCTCGGACAGGAGTAACTATGGCTACACCTTC. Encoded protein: CASSPSDRSNYGYTF.

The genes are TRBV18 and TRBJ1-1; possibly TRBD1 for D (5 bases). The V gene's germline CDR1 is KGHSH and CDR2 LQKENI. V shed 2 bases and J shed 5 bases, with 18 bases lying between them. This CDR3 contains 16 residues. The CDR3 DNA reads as TGTGCCAGCTCACCAAGAATAACTCAGGGTCGGACTGAAGCTTTCTTT. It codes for CASSPRITQGRTEAFF.